This paragraph reports one T cell receptor beta chain. As yet, its antigen is unknown. TRB rearrangements spanning V, D and J were amplified using mixed TRB-A/B primers. TCRdb reanalysed the multiplex PCR reads using MiXCR and keeps one entry per CDR3 protein. In the table there are about 2,000 distinct CDR3 sequences, more than 25% of which are singletons. This specimen comes from a study of T cell repertoires in aging, cancer and after chemotherapy. General study findings and limits: Untreated cancer patients had significantly lower blood TCR diversity than age-matched healthy donors. The repertoire data cannot show anything about immunological memory following chemotherapy. In each cancer cohort, median generation probability increased across chemotherapy, suggesting thymic output rebounded.

Amplification of TCR beta used genomic DNA extracted from peripheral blood. Trimming shortened V by 9 bases and J by 3 bases, and 14 bases separated the two germline ends. This CDR3 region has 14 residues. Germline V gene sequence: CDR1 MDHEN, CDR2 SYDVKM. The origin of this receptor is a human donor with a solid tumor. The chain joins TRBV28 to TRBJ1-4, with unresolved D. Source material: blood. The CDR3 loop reads CARKIGGANEKLFF. The CDR3, as DNA: TGTGCCAGAAAGATCGGCGGGGCTAATGAAAAACTGTTTTTT.